This T cell receptor beta chain was profiled in a study of blood T cell repertoires in COVID-19. Overall study context: The United States, Italy and Spain were the sources of the acute and convalescent COVID-19 samples. In each case, the material was cDNA or gDNA derived from T cells, B-cell-depleted T cells, or PBMCs.

The germline CDR1 and CDR2 sequences are MNHNS and SASEGT. The CDR3 is made up of 12 amino acids. The V end was cut by 1 base, the J end by 15 bases, with 13 bases between. Sequencing was performed with immunoSEQ multiplex PCR; in TCRdb, only in-frame clones are kept and a portion is missing. This table has fewer than 350,000 clones, around 84% appearing once. Each recovered donor of Cohort 3 presented with two negative PCRs, clearance, or symptom resolution. Sequenced input: PBMCs or T cells enriched from blood (not recorded which). This receptor was identified in a woman aged 45-65 years who had recovered from COVID-19. V and J are TRBV6-1 and TRBJ2-1; tentative D call: TRBD2 (5 bases). The CDR3 spells CASSEGRTAPFF. The CDR3 nucleotides are TGTGCCAGCAGTGAAGGGCGGACTGCCCCGTTCTTC.